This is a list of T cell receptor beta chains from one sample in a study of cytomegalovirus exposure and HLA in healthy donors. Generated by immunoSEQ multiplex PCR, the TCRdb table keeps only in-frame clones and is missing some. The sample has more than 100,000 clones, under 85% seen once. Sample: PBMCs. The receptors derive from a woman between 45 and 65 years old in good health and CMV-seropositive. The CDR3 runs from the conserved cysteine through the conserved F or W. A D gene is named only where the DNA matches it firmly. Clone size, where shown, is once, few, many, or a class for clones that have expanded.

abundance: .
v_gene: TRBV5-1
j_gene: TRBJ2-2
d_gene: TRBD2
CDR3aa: CASSTSGGGAAGELFF
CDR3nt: TGCGCCAGCAGCACTAGCGGCGGGGGGGCCGCCGGGGAGCTGTTTTTT

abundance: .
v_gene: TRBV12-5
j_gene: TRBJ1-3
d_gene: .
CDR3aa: CASGLLQHSGNTIYF
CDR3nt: TGTGCTAGTGGTTTGCTGCAACACTCTGGAAACACCATATATTTT

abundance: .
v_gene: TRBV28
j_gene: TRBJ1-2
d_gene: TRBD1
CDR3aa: CASSSQGAGDEGYTF
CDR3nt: TGTGCCAGCAGTTCCCAGGGGGCGGGGGACGAGGGCTACACCTTC

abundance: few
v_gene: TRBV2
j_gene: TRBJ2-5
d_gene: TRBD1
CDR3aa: CASRGQLQETQYF
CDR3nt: TGTGCCAGCAGGGGACAGCTCCAAGAGACCCAGTACTTC

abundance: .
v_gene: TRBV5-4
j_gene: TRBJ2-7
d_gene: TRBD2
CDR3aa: CASSLPQRGGPSGEQYF
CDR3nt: TGTGCCAGCAGCTTACCCCAGCGGGGGGGACCTTCCGGGGAGCAGTACTTC

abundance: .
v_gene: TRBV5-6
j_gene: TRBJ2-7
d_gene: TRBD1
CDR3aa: CASSLPGTADEQYF
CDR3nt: TGTGCCAGCAGCTTGCCCGGGACAGCGGACGAGCAGTACTTC

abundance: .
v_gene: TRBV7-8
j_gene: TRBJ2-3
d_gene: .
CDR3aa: CASSLELSSTDTQYF
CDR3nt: TGTGCCAGCAGCTTAGAACTTTCTAGCACAGATACGCAGTATTTT

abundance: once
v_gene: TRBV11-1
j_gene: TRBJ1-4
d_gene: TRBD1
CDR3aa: CASSLRGLEKLFF
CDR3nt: TGTGCCAGCAGCTTGAGGGGGCTTGAAAAACTGTTTTTT

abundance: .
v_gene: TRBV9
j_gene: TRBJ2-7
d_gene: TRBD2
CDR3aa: CASSVGAGVSYEQYF
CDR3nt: TGTGCCAGCAGCGTAGGAGCGGGGGTGTCCTACGAGCAGTACTTC

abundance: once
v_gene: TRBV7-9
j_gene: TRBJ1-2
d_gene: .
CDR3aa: CASSSGTRLFYGYTF
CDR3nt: TGTGCCAGCAGCTCCGGGACAAGGTTATTCTATGGCTACACCTTC

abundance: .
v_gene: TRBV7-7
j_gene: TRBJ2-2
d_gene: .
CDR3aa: CAGGGATNTGELFF
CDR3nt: TGTGCCGGTGGGGGGGCGACTAACACCGGGGAGCTGTTTTTT

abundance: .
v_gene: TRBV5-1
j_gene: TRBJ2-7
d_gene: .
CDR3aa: CASSFSTSYEQYF
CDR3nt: TGCGCCAGCAGCTTCTCCACTTCCTACGAGCAGTACTTC

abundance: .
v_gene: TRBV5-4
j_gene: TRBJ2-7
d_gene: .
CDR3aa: CASSKTGPYEQYF
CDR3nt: TGTGCCAGCAGCAAGACAGGTCCCTACGAGCAGTACTTC

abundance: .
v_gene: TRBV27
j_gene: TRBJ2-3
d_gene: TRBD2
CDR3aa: CASSSREGSTDTQYF
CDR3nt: TGTGCCAGCAGTTCCCGGGAGGGATCCACAGATACGCAGTATTTT

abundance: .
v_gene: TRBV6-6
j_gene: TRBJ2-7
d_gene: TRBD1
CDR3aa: CASRRQGKASEQYF
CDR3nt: TGTGCCAGCAGGCGACAGGGGAAAGCCTCCGAGCAGTACTTC

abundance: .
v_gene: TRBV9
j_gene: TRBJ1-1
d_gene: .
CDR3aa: CASSVVVNTEAFF
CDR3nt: TGTGCCAGCAGCGTAGTCGTGAACACTGAAGCTTTCTTT

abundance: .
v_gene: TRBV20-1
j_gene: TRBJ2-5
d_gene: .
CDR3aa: CSATTDATQYF
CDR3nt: TGCAGTGCCACAACAGATGCGACCCAGTACTTC

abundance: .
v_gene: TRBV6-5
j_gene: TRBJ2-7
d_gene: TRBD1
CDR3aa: CASSLQQGKGDEQYF
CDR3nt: TGTGCCAGCAGCCTCCAACAGGGGAAGGGGGACGAGCAGTACTTC

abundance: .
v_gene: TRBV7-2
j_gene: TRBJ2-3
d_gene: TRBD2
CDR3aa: CASSLVGGTSGGAPDTQYF
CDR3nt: TGTGCCAGCAGCTTAGTAGGAGGGACTAGCGGGGGGGCCCCAGATACGCAGTATTTT

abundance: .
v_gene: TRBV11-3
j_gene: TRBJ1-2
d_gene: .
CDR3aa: CASSQGGNSGYTF
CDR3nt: TGTGCCAGCAGCCAAGGGGGTAACTCTGGCTACACCTTC

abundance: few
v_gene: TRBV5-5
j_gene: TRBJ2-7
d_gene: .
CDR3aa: CASSLRTDDYEQYF
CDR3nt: TGTGCCAGCAGCTTGCGGACAGACGATTACGAGCAGTACTTC

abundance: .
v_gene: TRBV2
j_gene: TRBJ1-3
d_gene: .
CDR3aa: CASSEWTVSSGNTIYF
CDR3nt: TGTGCCAGCAGTGAGTGGACTGTCTCCTCTGGAAACACCATATATTTT

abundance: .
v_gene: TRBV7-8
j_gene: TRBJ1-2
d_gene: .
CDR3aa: CASSLAVGGGYGYTF
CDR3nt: TGTGCCAGCAGCTTAGCTGTCGGCGGAGGCTATGGCTACACCTTC

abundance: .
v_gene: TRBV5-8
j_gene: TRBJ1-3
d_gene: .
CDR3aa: CASSLPGVNTIYF
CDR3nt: TGTGCCAGCAGCTTGCCAGGGGTGAACACCATATATTTT

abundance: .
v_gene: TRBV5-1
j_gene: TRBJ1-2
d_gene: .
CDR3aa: CASSFQGDGYTF
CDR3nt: TGCGCCAGCAGCTTTCAAGGGGATGGCTACACCTTC

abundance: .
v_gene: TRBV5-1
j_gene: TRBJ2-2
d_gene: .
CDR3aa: CASSYRFRGGELFF
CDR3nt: TGCGCCAGCAGTTACCGCTTCCGAGGGGGGGAGCTGTTTTTT

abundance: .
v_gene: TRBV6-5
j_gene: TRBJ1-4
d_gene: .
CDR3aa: CASSYGGREKLFF
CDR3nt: TGTGCCAGCAGTTACGGGGGCCGTGAAAAACTGTTTTTT

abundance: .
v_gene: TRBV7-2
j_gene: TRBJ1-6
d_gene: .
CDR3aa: CASRRGVGGPYNSPLHF
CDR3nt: TGTGCCAGCAGAAGAGGTGTGGGGGGGCCCTATAATTCACCCCTCCACTTT